This entry lists 8 T cell receptor beta chains sequenced from one sample in a study of blood T cell repertoires in COVID-19. The data were produced by immunoSEQ multiplex PCR, yet TCRdb's version contains in-frame clones alone and is incomplete. The sample lists under 200,000 clones, about 76% occurring once. The material sequenced was peripheral blood. The source of these receptors is a woman between 40 and 50 years old with COVID-19, enrolled during active disease.

The chain joins TRBV7-2 to TRBJ1-6; 8 nucleotides agree with TRBD1. Unmatched junction bases numbered 10, after V lost 5 bases and J lost 7 bases. This CDR3 comprises 16 residues. The V gene's germline CDR1 is SGHTA and CDR2 FQGNSA. CDR3 nucleotide sequence: TGTGCCAGCAGCCTAGACAGGGGTTCTCCAAATTCACCCCTCCACTTT. Translation: CASSLDRGSPNSPLHF.

The V call is TRBV30, the J call TRBJ1-3; D might be TRBD1 (5 bases). Trimming stripped 1 base from V and 4 bases from J, with 14 bases between. The CDR3 has 15 residues. Germline V gene data show CDR1 as GTSNPN and CDR2 as SVGIG (reference sequence). CDR3 coding DNA: TGTGCCTGGAGTGGAAAGGGGTCACACGGAAACACCATATATTTT. It encodes CAWSGKGSHGNTIYF.

The count of this clone is one. The CDR3 bases are TGTGCCAGTAGTTTCGGGGAGACAGGGAATGTTAATGGCTACACCTTC. It is translated as CASSFGETGNVNGYTF. V and J are TRBV19 and TRBJ1-2; 7 nucleotides match TRBD1. The germline CDR1 and CDR2 sequences are LNHDA and SQIVND (reference sequence). Unmatched junction bases numbered 15, after V lost 5 bases and J lost 6 bases. This CDR3 contains 16 residues.

CDR3 sequence: CASSLGSLEGETQYF. The CDR3, as DNA: TGTGCCAGCAGCTTAGGGTCCTTAGAGGGAGAGACCCAGTACTTC. The gene calls are TRBV7-2 and TRBJ2-5; D may be TRBD2 (5 bases). The CDR3 extends over 15 amino acids. In germline, CDR1 is SGHTA, CDR2 FQGNSA. V was clipped by 1 base and J by 4 bases, with 13 bases between them.

Only a few counts were recorded for this clone. This chain links TRBV5-1 with TRBJ2-2; 12 bases are a match to TRBD2. The trim removed 4 bases at V and 4 bases at J, leaving 5 bases unmatched. The CDR3 has 16 residues. Germline V gives CDR1 SGHRS, CDR2 YFSETQ. The CDR3 loop reads CASSQTSGSVTGELFF. In DNA form, the CDR3 reads TGCGCCAGCAGCCAGACTAGCGGGAGTGTCACCGGGGAGCTGTTTTTT.

The V and J genes are TRBV7-9 and TRBJ2-7; D not certain. V was cut by 5 bases and J by 6 bases, with 11 bases left in between. CDR1 is SEHNR and CDR2 is FQNEAQ in the germline V gene (reference sequence). The CDR3 runs to 12 residues. CDR3: CASSEVVFEQYF. The DNA of the CDR3 is TGTGCCAGCAGCGAGGTCGTTTTCGAGCAGTACTTC.

The rearrangement joins TRBV10-2 to TRBJ2-5; no firm D call. The V and J ends lost 1 base and 5 bases respectively, with 11 bases between them. The CDR3 sequence is 14 residues long. CDR1 and CDR2 (germline): WSHSY, SAAADI. CDR3 sequence (DNA): TGCGCCAGCAGTGAGTGGAGCCCGCCGGAGACCCAGTACTTC. Translating gives CASSEWSPPETQYF.

V usage is TRBV6-5 and J usage is TRBJ2-3; 11 bases are shared with TRBD2. The germline V gene has CDR1 MNHEY and CDR2 SVGAGI. V was clipped by 7 bases and J by 5 bases; unmatched bases: 5. The CDR3 has 14 residues. In DNA, the CDR3 is TGTGCCAGCAAACTAGCGGGAGATATAGATACGCAGTATTTT. Residues: CASKLAGDIDTQYF.